A selection of T cell receptor beta chains follows, all from one sample in a study of blood T cell repertoires in COVID-19. The data were produced by immunoSEQ multiplex PCR, yet TCRdb's version contains in-frame clones alone and is incomplete. The sample lists approximately 49,000 clones, approximately 78% occurring once. Sequenced input: peripheral blood. These receptors were obtained from a human donor with acute or convalescent COVID-19. The donor label of this sample is uncertain. CDR3s include the opening cysteine and the closing phenylalanine or tryptophan. A D gene is named only where the DNA matches it firmly. A clone size is listed for some rows: how often the clone was seen (once, few, many), or a class if it is expanded.

v_call	d_call	clone_size	j_call	cdr3_aa	cdr3_nt
TRBV5-4	.	few	TRBJ2-1	CASSLVDSGQFF	TGTGCCAGCAGCTTGGTGGACAGCGGGCAGTTCTTC
TRBV7-9	.	.	TRBJ1-1	CASSDFTGMNTEAFF	TGTGCCAGCAGCGATTTCACAGGGATGAACACTGAAGCTTTCTTT
TRBV28	.	.	TRBJ1-2	CASSFNNNYGYTF	TGTGCCAGCAGTTTCAACAATAACTATGGCTACACCTTC
TRBV27	.	.	TRBJ1-3	CARPRVRGSGRRSGNTIYF	TGTGCCAGACCCCGAGTCCGTGGTAGTGGCCGGCGGTCTGGAAACACCATATATTTT
TRBV24-1	.	.	TRBJ1-2	CATSDPRGYTF	TGTGCCACCAGTGATCCGAGGGGCTACACCTTC
TRBV20-1	.	.	TRBJ1-1	CSALGGTEAFF	TGCAGTGCTCTAGGGGGCACTGAAGCTTTCTTT
TRBV9	.	.	TRBJ2-1	CASSPEGFGYNEQFF	TGTGCCAGCAGCCCAGAGGGTTTTGGATACAATGAGCAGTTCTTC
TRBV9	TRBD1	.	TRBJ1-1	CASSGRDRSNTEAFF	TGTGCCAGCAGCGGTCGGGACAGGAGCAACACTGAAGCTTTCTTT
TRBV5-4	.	.	TRBJ1-2	CASSFGGNLYGYTF	TGTGCCAGCAGCTTCGGGGGTAACTTATATGGCTACACCTTC
TRBV30	.	.	TRBJ1-2	CAWSRGAGYTF	TGTGCCTGGAGCCGGGGAGCTGGCTACACCTTC
TRBV5-5	.	.	TRBJ1-1	CASSFDRVNTEAFF	TGTGCCAGCAGCTTCGACAGAGTGAACACTGAAGCTTTCTTT
TRBV11-1	TRBD2	.	TRBJ2-3	CASSKTSGTDTQYF	TGTGCCAGCAGCAAGACTAGCGGCACAGATACGCAGTATTTT
TRBV10-3	TRBD1	once	TRBJ2-7	CAISFGQGGYEQYF	TGTGCCATCAGTTTTGGACAGGGGGGATACGAGCAGTACTTC
TRBV19	.	.	TRBJ2-5	CASTPGKQETQYF	TGTGCCAGTACACCAGGAAAACAAGAGACCCAGTACTTC
TRBV28	TRBD1	.	TRBJ1-4	CASSATGHATNEKLFF	TGTGCCAGCAGTGCGACAGGGCACGCAACTAATGAAAAACTGTTTTTT
TRBV5-6	.	.	TRBJ1-6	CASSHRDNGSPLHF	TGTGCCAGCAGCCACCGGGACAATGGATCACCCCTCCACTTT
TRBV6-6	.	.	TRBJ1-1	CASSYPGTPNTEAFF	TGTGCCAGCAGTTACCCAGGGACACCCAACACTGAAGCTTTCTTT
TRBV6-5	TRBD1	.	TRBJ2-3	CASSSGGSVHTDTQYF	TGTGCCAGCAGTTCAGGGGGATCGGTTCACACAGATACGCAGTATTTT
TRBV12-3/TRBV12-4	.	.	TRBJ1-2	CASTNRDYGYTF	TGTGCCAGCACCAACCGGGACTATGGCTACACCTTC
TRBV6-1	TRBD2	.	TRBJ2-1	CASSDLAGGPSEQFF	TGTGCCAGCAGTGATCTAGCGGGGGGGCCTAGTGAGCAGTTCTTC
TRBV27	.	.	TRBJ1-4	CASSRRETEKLFF	TGTGCCAGCTCCAGGCGGGAAACTGAAAAACTGTTTTTT
TRBV6-5	TRBD2	few	TRBJ2-5	CASSYSGGRLETQYF	TGTGCCAGCAGTTACAGCGGGGGACGGTTGGAGACCCAGTACTTC
TRBV11-2	TRBD2	.	TRBJ2-1	CASSLMERDANNEQFF	TGTGCCAGCAGCTTAATGGAGCGGGATGCCAACAATGAGCAGTTCTTC
TRBV2	.	once	TRBJ2-3	CASSPPFTDTQYF	TGTGCCAGCAGTCCTCCGTTTACAGATACGCAGTATTTT
TRBV19	.	once	TRBJ1-1	CASSNNRNTEAFF	TGTGCCAGTAGTAATAACAGGAACACTGAAGCTTTCTTT
TRBV7-3	.	.	TRBJ1-2	CASSLNTGYGYTF	TGTGCCAGCAGCTTAAACACGGGCTATGGCTACACCTTC
TRBV6-6	TRBD1	.	TRBJ1-2	CASDRDRANYGYTF	TGTGCCAGCGACCGGGACAGGGCTAACTATGGCTACACCTTC
TRBV4-2	TRBD1	.	TRBJ2-7	CASSPDRGRREQYF	TGTGCCAGCAGTCCCGACAGGGGGCGCCGCGAGCAGTACTTC
TRBV28	.	.	TRBJ1-5	CASSFGGFQPQHF	TGTGCCAGCAGTTTCGGGGGGTTTCAGCCCCAGCATTTT
TRBV12-5	.	.	TRBJ2-1	CASRGTQNEQFF	TGTGCTAGTAGGGGGACCCAAAATGAGCAGTTCTTC
TRBV30	TRBD1	.	TRBJ2-5	CAFVTGTGDETQYF	TGTGCCTTTGTAACCGGGACAGGGGATGAGACCCAGTACTTC
TRBV2	.	.	TRBJ1-4	CASLEETNEKLFF	TGTGCCAGCCTGGAGGAAACTAATGAAAAACTGTTTTTT
TRBV5-6	.	.	TRBJ1-5	CASSLGQGMSNQPQHF	TGTGCCAGCAGCTTGGGTCAGGGTATGAGCAATCAGCCCCAGCATTTT
TRBV18	.	.	TRBJ2-5	CASSLYAATGNQETQYF	TGTGCCAGCTCACTTTACGCCGCGACGGGGAACCAAGAGACCCAGTACTTC